The 17 T cell receptor beta chains listed next were all sequenced from one sample in a study of blood T cells in healthy people across ages. Through a sample-barcoded 5' primer and a J-beta primer mix, a second PCR was run for roughly 6 to 11 cycles. TCRdb reprocessed the 5' RACE reads with MiXCR, giving one entry per CDR3 protein. The table includes some 1.5 million distinct CDR3 sequences, roughly 28% detected once. Source material: blood. These receptors were collected from a woman aged 25 to 39 in good health.

The J gene is TRBJ2-5, the V gene TRBV12-3 or TRBV12-4; 8 bases align to TRBD2. CDR3 length: 15 amino acids. The V segment lost 3 bases and the J segment 9 bases; nucleotides outside the gene matches: 12. The chain's CDR3 is CASSFGQGRGESQYF. As DNA, the CDR3 is TGTGCCAGCAGTTTTGGTCAAGGGCGGGGGGAGTCCCAGTACTTC.

The rearrangement joins TRBV2 to TRBJ1-2; D perhaps matches TRBD1 (5 bases). V gave up 4 bases and J gave up 2 bases, with 11 bases separating them. The CDR3 contains 14 residues. Per the germline V gene, CDR1 is SNHLY and CDR2 is FYNNEI. The CDR3 DNA sequence: TGTGCCAGCAGTGCCCTGGGGGACAACTATGGCTACACCTTC. Protein: CASSALGDNYGYTF.

The rearrangement uses TRBV7-2 and TRBJ2-1; D is undetermined. The germline gives CDR1 SGHTA, CDR2 FQGNSA. V was trimmed by 7 bases and J by 8 bases, leaving 12 bases between them. This CDR3 has 12 amino acids. The CDR3, as DNA: TGTGCCAGCACCGACCCGTACGATGAGCAGTTCTTC. Amino acids: CASTDPYDEQFF.

This chain connects TRBV7-8 to TRBJ1-2; no definite D call. The CDR3 is 16 amino acids. Germline V gene data show CDR1 as SGHVS and CDR2 as FQNEAQ. V was clipped by 4 bases and J by 2 bases, with 17 bases between them. In DNA form, the CDR3 reads TGTGCCAGCAGCTCCCGCGTTGGGAACACCAACTATGGCTACACCTTC. It is translated as CASSSRVGNTNYGYTF.

V gene TRBV12-3 or TRBV12-4 combines with J gene TRBJ1-5; 7 nucleotides align to TRBD1. This CDR3 is 14 amino acids long. V shed 5 bases and J 6 bases; nucleotides not matched to a gene: 7. The CDR3 protein is CASSRTGRFQPQHF. In DNA, the CDR3 is TGTGCCAGCAGTCGGACAGGACGTTTTCAGCCCCAGCATTTT.

Comments on this clonotype: A junction boundary mismatches the germline segment, possibly from a read error. This chain connects TRBV3-1 to TRBJ1-6, with D hard to call. The CDR3 is made up of 13 amino acids. Germline CDR1 and CDR2: LGHDT and YNNKEL (reference sequence). CDR3 coding DNA: TGTACCAGCAGCCAAAGCGGCAATCCACCCCTCCACTTT. It is translated as CTSSQSGNPPLHF.

J is TRBJ1-4 and V is TRBV2, with D possibly being TRBD1 (5 bases). The germline V gene encodes CDR1 SNHLY and CDR2 FYNNEI. The CDR3 totals 13 residues. V was pared by 5 bases and J by 12 bases, with 16 bases between. As DNA, the CDR3 is TGTGCCAGCAGTTCAGAACAGGTGGGGGAACTGTTTTTT. Translating it yields CASSSEQVGELFF.

The chain has TRBV29-1 and TRBJ2-1, with D unresolved. The CDR3 has 12 residues. From germline, CDR1 is SQVTM and CDR2 ANQGSEA. Trimming took 0 bases from V and 7 from J, leaving 7 bases between them. The CDR3 loop reads CSVEEVGNEQFF. CDR3 sequence (DNA): TGCAGCGTTGAAGAAGTGGGGAATGAGCAGTTCTTC.

This clonotype was counted between two and nine times. The gene calls are TRBV6-6 and TRBJ2-1; 8 bases agree with TRBD1. Germline CDR1 reads MNHNY; CDR2 reads SVGAGI (reference sequence). The CDR3 loop spans 14 amino acids. Trimming cost V 6 bases and J 7 bases; bases outside gene matches: 8. CDR3 sequence reads: CASRRTGQVNEQFF. The CDR3, as DNA: TGTGCCAGCAGGCGGACAGGGCAGGTGAATGAGCAGTTCTTC.

Only a few counts were recorded for this clonotype. V is TRBV20-1 and J is TRBJ2-1, with a possible D match to TRBD2 (6 bases). Germline-derived CDR1 and CDR2 are DFQATT and SNEGSKA (reference sequence). V lost 6 bases, J lost 4 bases, and 16 bases lay in between. This CDR3 spans 14 amino acids. The CDR3 DNA sequence: TGCAGTGCCCAAACTAGTCGGGGGTACAATGAGCAGTTCTTC. Translated, it gives CSAQTSRGYNEQFF.

This clonotype was recorded at least ten times. The V gene is TRBV5-1, the J gene TRBJ2-4; D may be TRBD1 or TRBD2 (5 bases each). This CDR3 comprises 16 residues. Trimming stripped 5 bases from V and 7 bases from J, with 22 bases between. Germline CDR1 and CDR2: SGHRS and YFSETQ. The CDR3: CASRSNGASPGNIQYF. CDR3 nucleotides: TGCGCCAGCAGGAGTAACGGGGCCTCGCCCGGCAACATTCAGTACTTC.

The chain combines TRBV5-1 with TRBJ2-2; 11 bases are shared with TRBD2. Trimming at V came to 0 bases and at J to 3 bases, leaving 4 bases not matched to a gene. The CDR3 is 17 amino acids. Germline lookup yields CDR1 SGHRS and CDR2 YFSETQ. The CDR3 sequence: CASSLDGLAGHTGELFF. The CDR3 region has the DNA TGCGCCAGCAGCTTGGATGGACTAGCGGGCCACACCGGGGAGCTGTTTTTT.

This clonotype was picked up many times. V usage is TRBV27 and J usage is TRBJ2-3; 7 bases map to TRBD2. V gave up 6 bases and J gave up 1 base; unmatched junction bases: 7. Germline CDR1 reads MNHEY; CDR2 reads SMNVEV (reference sequence). CDR3 length: 15 residues. CDR3: CASSPAGVGTDTQYF. In DNA form, the CDR3 reads TGTGCCAGCAGCCCCGCGGGAGTCGGCACAGATACGCAGTATTTT.

Comments on this clonotype: This may be a read error: a much more frequent sequence differs by one nucleotide. The chain carries TRBV6-6 and TRBJ2-3, with TRBD2 identical over 9 bases. With 11 bases clipped from V and 10 bases from J, the junction kept 10 bases outside the gene matches. The CDR3 covers 12 residues. Germline lookup yields CDR1 MNHNY and CDR2 SVGAGI (reference sequence). DNA of the CDR3: TGTGCCGGCGAGGCTAGCGGGGTTTCGCAGTATTTT. Its translation: CAGEASGVSQYF.

The DNA for the CDR3 is TGTGCCAGCAGTTTAGCATTAACACCTCCTGAAGCTTTCTTT. As protein: CASSLALTPPEAFF. The chain is built from TRBV12-3 or TRBV12-4 and TRBJ1-1; no clear D. The V end was cut by 0 bases, the J end by 6 bases, with 11 bases between. The CDR3 length is 14 residues.

The chain joins TRBV11-2 to TRBJ2-2; D gene ambiguous. CDR1 SGHAT and CDR2 FQNNGV come from the germline V gene. Trimming stripped 5 bases from V and 6 bases from J, with 10 bases between. The CDR3 has 13 residues. The DNA for the CDR3 is TGTGCCAGCAGCGACGTCGGATCCGGGGAGCTGTTTTTT. It encodes CASSDVGSGELFF.

In the case of this clonotype: An end of the junction differs from the germline gene, which may be a read error. The chain has TRBV5-5 and TRBJ1-1; TRBD1 matches at 7 bases. Per the germline V gene, CDR1 is SGHKS and CDR2 is YYEKEE (reference sequence). CDR3 length equals 14 residues. CDR3 amino acids: CASSGRDSDTGAFF. The CDR3 DNA is TGTGCCAGCAGCGGCCGGGACAGCGACACTGGAGCTTTCTTT.